Listed below are T cell receptor beta chains from one sample, sequenced in a study of blood T cell repertoires in COVID-19. Clones were sequenced by immunoSEQ multiplex PCR, and TCRdb holds only the in-frame ones, with some missing. Of almost 400,000 clones in the sample, roughly 88% were seen once. Sequenced material: PBMCs or T cells enriched from blood (not recorded which). Every receptor here comes from a woman in her 30s with acute COVID-19. CDR3s include the opening cysteine and the closing phenylalanine or tryptophan. Fields, in order: J gene, D gene, V gene, clone size, CDR3 DNA, CDR3 protein. The D gene is left open where the match is weak. Rows give clone size only sometimes, using once, few, many, or a class for an expanded clone.

J gene: TRBJ1-3
D gene: -
V gene: TRBV5-1
clone size: -
CDR3 DNA: TGCGCCAGCAGCTTGGGAGCGGGGTATAACACCATATATTTT
CDR3 protein: CASSLGAGYNTIYF

J gene: TRBJ2-1
D gene: -
V gene: TRBV2
clone size: -
CDR3 DNA: TGTGCCAGCAGTTGGGACACCTCAGGGAATGAGCAGTTCTTC
CDR3 protein: CASSWDTSGNEQFF

J gene: TRBJ2-1
D gene: -
V gene: TRBV11-2
clone size: -
CDR3 DNA: TGTGCCAGCAGCTTAGATGGTAGAGGGCATGAGCAGTTCTTC
CDR3 protein: CASSLDGRGHEQFF

J gene: TRBJ2-7
D gene: -
V gene: TRBV5-1
clone size: -
CDR3 DNA: TGCGCCAGCAGCATCGGACACGGTACCTACGAGCAGTACTTC
CDR3 protein: CASSIGHGTYEQYF

J gene: TRBJ1-4
D gene: -
V gene: TRBV3-1/TRBV3-2
clone size: -
CDR3 DNA: TGTGCCAGCAGCGTGACAGTCACTAATGAAAAACTGTTTTTT
CDR3 protein: CASSVTVTNEKLFF

J gene: TRBJ1-4
D gene: TRBD1
V gene: TRBV9
clone size: once
CDR3 DNA: TGTGCCAGCAGCGGATCACAGGGGGCTTCAGGAAAACTGTTTTTT
CDR3 protein: CASSGSQGASGKLFF

J gene: TRBJ1-1
D gene: TRBD1
V gene: TRBV11-1
clone size: -
CDR3 DNA: TGTGCCAGCAGCCCACAGGGGACCCTGAACACTGAAGCTTTCTTT
CDR3 protein: CASSPQGTLNTEAFF

J gene: TRBJ1-4
D gene: -
V gene: TRBV5-5
clone size: once
CDR3 DNA: TGTGCCAGCAGCTTGGGTCGTTCTAATGAAAAACTGTTTTTT
CDR3 protein: CASSLGRSNEKLFF

J gene: TRBJ2-7
D gene: TRBD2
V gene: TRBV7-8
clone size: -
CDR3 DNA: TGTGCCAGCAGCTTTTCTAGCGGGGGCAGCTCCTACGAGCAGTACTTC
CDR3 protein: CASSFSSGGSSYEQYF

J gene: TRBJ1-1
D gene: -
V gene: TRBV7-6
clone size: once
CDR3 DNA: TGTGCCAGCAGCTTAGGCGAGAACACTGAAGCTTTCTTT
CDR3 protein: CASSLGENTEAFF

J gene: TRBJ2-7
D gene: TRBD1
V gene: TRBV27
clone size: -
CDR3 DNA: TGTGCCAGCAGTTTAGGACAGGGATTCTACGAGCAGTACTTC
CDR3 protein: CASSLGQGFYEQYF

J gene: TRBJ2-1
D gene: TRBD1
V gene: TRBV9
clone size: -
CDR3 DNA: TGTGCCAGCAGCGTTGGGACAGTTTCCTACAATGAGCAGTTCTTC
CDR3 protein: CASSVGTVSYNEQFF

J gene: TRBJ1-1
D gene: -
V gene: TRBV19
clone size: -
CDR3 DNA: TGTGCCAGTAGTCCCTCTCGACAGATCACTGAAGCTTTCTTT
CDR3 protein: CASSPSRQITEAFF

J gene: TRBJ2-1
D gene: -
V gene: TRBV5-1
clone size: -
CDR3 DNA: TGCGCCAGCAGCTTAAGAGCGGACTCCTACAATGAGCAGTTCTTC
CDR3 protein: CASSLRADSYNEQFF

J gene: TRBJ1-2
D gene: -
V gene: TRBV18
clone size: -
CDR3 DNA: TGTGCCAGCTCACCTTTTGGGCAGGGGCAAAATGGCTACACCTTC
CDR3 protein: CASSPFGQGQNGYTF

J gene: TRBJ2-1
D gene: -
V gene: TRBV5-1
clone size: -
CDR3 DNA: TGCGCCAGCAGCGAGCTCGGGAGCTCCTACAATGAGCAGTTCTTC
CDR3 protein: CASSELGSSYNEQFF

J gene: TRBJ2-2
D gene: -
V gene: TRBV10-3
clone size: once
CDR3 DNA: TGTGCCATCAGCCTAGGCGCCGGGGAGCTGTTTTTT
CDR3 protein: CAISLGAGELFF

J gene: TRBJ1-1
D gene: -
V gene: TRBV6-5
clone size: -
CDR3 DNA: TGTGCCAGCAGCCCCGCGGCCAGGGGTTACACTGAAGCTTTCTTT
CDR3 protein: CASSPAARGYTEAFF

J gene: TRBJ1-2
D gene: TRBD1
V gene: TRBV5-6
clone size: -
CDR3 DNA: TGTGCCAGCAGCCGGACAGGTACTAACTATGGCTACACCTTC
CDR3 protein: CASSRTGTNYGYTF

J gene: TRBJ1-6
D gene: TRBD1
V gene: TRBV5-1
clone size: -
CDR3 DNA: TGCGCCAGCAGCCTAGCTGGACAGGGACGATCACCCCTCCACTTT
CDR3 protein: CASSLAGQGRSPLHF

J gene: TRBJ2-3
D gene: TRBD2
V gene: TRBV9
clone size: -
CDR3 DNA: TGTGCCAGCAGCGTAGGCACAGGGAGCGGGGGGGCCGCAGATACGCAGTATTTT
CDR3 protein: CASSVGTGSGGAADTQYF

J gene: TRBJ2-3
D gene: -
V gene: TRBV9
clone size: once
CDR3 DNA: TGTGCCAGCAGCGGCGGGGTAACGAGCACAGATACGCAGTATTTT
CDR3 protein: CASSGGVTSTDTQYF

J gene: TRBJ1-2
D gene: TRBD1
V gene: TRBV7-9
clone size: -
CDR3 DNA: TGTGCCAGCAGCAGAGCCGGGACAGGGGTCGGCTACACCTTC
CDR3 protein: CASSRAGTGVGYTF

J gene: TRBJ2-3
D gene: TRBD2
V gene: TRBV5-1
clone size: -
CDR3 DNA: TGCGCCAGCAGCTCTAGCGGGGGTACAGATACGCAGTATTTT
CDR3 protein: CASSSSGGTDTQYF